Listed below are T cell receptor beta chains from one sample, sequenced in a study of Ad26.COV2.S vaccination and SARS-CoV-2 variants. Assay: immunoSEQ multiplex PCR; the TCRdb copy retains only in-frame clones and omits some. The data show hundreds of thousands of clones, 92% seen once. This specimen was peripheral blood, taken after recovery from COVID-19. These receptors were obtained from a human donor who had recovered from COVID-19. CDR3s include the opening cysteine and the closing phenylalanine or tryptophan. Each record gives: clone size, J gene, D gene, V gene, CDR3 protein, CDR3 DNA. D genes are given only for firm matches. Size tells how often a clone was seen (once, few, many) or the class of an expanded clone, and some rows leave it out.

-,TRBJ2-7,TRBD1,TRBV6-5,CASRGRQGAYEQYF,TGTGCCAGCAGGGGACGACAGGGGGCCTACGAGCAGTACTTC
-,TRBJ2-2,TRBD2,TRBV27,CASKLGLDTGELFF,TGTGCCAGCAAATTGGGACTAGACACCGGGGAGCTGTTTTTT
-,TRBJ1-2,-,TRBV12-3/TRBV12-4,CASSAGGNYGYTF,TGTGCCAGCTCCGCCGGGGGGAATTATGGCTACACCTTC
-,TRBJ1-5,-,TRBV7-2,CASSLANYRNQPQHF,TGTGCCAGCAGCTTAGCAAATTATCGCAATCAGCCCCAGCATTTT
-,TRBJ2-3,-,TRBV5-1,CASSLAQTTDTQYF,TGCGCCAGCAGCTTGGCCCAAACCACAGATACGCAGTATTTT
-,TRBJ1-1,-,TRBV3-1/TRBV3-2,CASSAPDGTEAFF,TGTGCCAGCAGCGCCCCGGATGGCACTGAAGCTTTCTTT
-,TRBJ2-2,-,TRBV5-1,CASSLAGATGELFF,TGCGCCAGCAGCTTGGCTGGAGCCACCGGGGAGCTGTTTTTT
-,TRBJ1-3,TRBD1,TRBV6-2/TRBV6-3,CASSRPGTGGGGNTIYF,TGTGCCAGCAGTCGCCCGGGGACAGGAGGAGGTGGAAACACCATATATTTT
-,TRBJ1-1,TRBD1,TRBV5-1,CASRTGQGMNTEAFF,TGCGCCAGCAGAACTGGACAGGGCATGAACACTGAAGCTTTCTTT
few,TRBJ1-3,-,TRBV7-8,CASSLPYGTVSSSGNTIYF,TGTGCCAGCAGCTTACCTTACGGGACGGTCTCGAGCTCTGGAAACACCATATATTTT
-,TRBJ2-7,TRBD2,TRBV5-8,CASSFRTSSSSREQYF,TGTGCCAGCAGCTTCCGGACTAGCTCTTCCTCTCGGGAGCAGTACTTC
-,TRBJ2-1,-,TRBV6-2/TRBV6-3,CASSRDYSYNEQFF,TGTGCCAGCAGTCGCGATTACTCCTACAATGAGCAGTTCTTC
-,TRBJ1-3,-,TRBV18,CASSPLDRDSIYF,TGTGCCAGCTCACCATTAGACCGGGACTCCATATATTTT
once,TRBJ2-1,TRBD2,TRBV7-6,CASSLAKDSLPGLAGRNEQFF,TGTGCCAGCAGCTTAGCCAAGGACAGCCTACCGGGACTAGCGGGGAGGAATGAGCAGTTCTTC
-,TRBJ2-3,TRBD2,TRBV29-1,CSVETVGGADTQYF,TGCAGCGTTGAAACTGTGGGGGGGGCAGATACGCAGTATTTT
-,TRBJ2-1,TRBD2,TRBV5-1,CASSSILAGGPLSYNEQFF,TGCGCCAGCAGTAGCATACTAGCGGGGGGTCCCCTTTCCTACAATGAGCAGTTCTTC
-,TRBJ2-5,-,TRBV7-2,CASSLVIVGVETQYF,TGTGCCAGCAGCTTAGTTATAGTGGGGGTAGAGACCCAGTACTTC
-,TRBJ1-1,-,TRBV10-3,CAIGSSNTEAFF,TGTGCCATCGGTAGCTCGAACACTGAAGCTTTCTTT
-,TRBJ1-1,-,TRBV5-1,CASSGRGIGNTEAFF,TGCGCCAGCAGCGGGAGGGGGATCGGGAACACTGAAGCTTTCTTT
-,TRBJ1-6,-,TRBV6-2/TRBV6-3,CASSYGSPRNSPLHF,TGTGCCAGCAGTTACGGTAGCCCCCGGAATTCACCCCTCCACTTT
-,TRBJ1-1,TRBD1,TRBV19,CASMNRGETEAFF,TGTGCCAGTATGAACAGGGGTGAGACTGAAGCTTTCTTT
-,TRBJ1-3,-,TRBV9,CASSVGSDSGNTIYF,TGTGCCAGCAGCGTAGGATCGGACTCTGGAAACACCATATATTTT
-,TRBJ1-4,-,TRBV20-1,CSASGSGLFEKLFF,TGCAGTGCTAGTGGCTCAGGGCTCTTTGAAAAACTGTTTTTT
once,TRBJ2-7,-,TRBV20-1,CSASQGLSEQYF,TGCAGTGCTAGTCAGGGGTTGTCCGAGCAGTACTTC
few,TRBJ2-7,-,TRBV11-2,CASSRLGRAYEQYF,TGTGCCAGCAGCCGATTAGGGCGAGCCTACGAGCAGTACTTC
-,TRBJ1-1,TRBD1,TRBV5-1,CASKLTGQNTEAFF,TGCGCCAGCAAGCTGACAGGGCAGAACACTGAAGCTTTCTTT
once,TRBJ2-1,TRBD2,TRBV7-2,CASSFSGFSSYNEQFF,TGTGCCAGCAGCTTTAGCGGGTTTAGCTCCTACAATGAGCAGTTCTTC
-,TRBJ2-7,TRBD1,TRBV6-5,CASRWAGGGEQYF,TGTGCCAGCCGCTGGGCAGGGGGCGGCGAGCAGTACTTC
-,TRBJ2-7,-,TRBV9,CASTYRGGQYEQYF,TGTGCCAGCACGTATCGGGGAGGTCAGTACGAGCAGTACTTC
-,TRBJ1-1,TRBD1,TRBV29-1,CSVRWTGGGTEAFF,TGCAGCGTTCGCTGGACAGGGGGCGGAACTGAAGCTTTCTTT
-,TRBJ1-3,-,TRBV13,CASSFGVGNTIYF,TGTGCCAGCAGCTTCGGGGTTGGAAACACCATATATTTT
-,TRBJ1-1,-,TRBV5-6,CASSLPSENTEAFF,TGTGCCAGCAGCCTACCGAGCGAAAACACTGAAGCTTTCTTT
-,TRBJ1-1,-,TRBV29-1,CSVEGTGRENTEAFF,TGCAGCGTTGAAGGAACGGGCAGGGAAAACACTGAAGCTTTCTTT
-,TRBJ2-7,TRBD1,TRBV6-5,CASSRPGQSPEQYF,TGTGCCAGCAGCCGACCGGGACAGTCACCCGAGCAGTACTTC
-,TRBJ2-7,TRBD2,TRBV27,CASSTIAGAYEQYF,TGTGCCAGCAGTACCATAGCGGGCGCCTACGAGCAGTACTTC
-,TRBJ1-3,-,TRBV15,CATSRARGFSGNTIYF,TGTGCCACCAGCAGAGCTCGGGGGTTCTCTGGAAACACCATATATTTT
-,TRBJ1-2,-,TRBV12-3/TRBV12-4,CASSRTDFGYTF,TGTGCCAGCAGCCGGACGGACTTTGGCTACACCTTC
-,TRBJ1-1,-,TRBV10-2,CASSESGGDEAFF,TGCGCCAGCAGTGAGTCGGGAGGGGACGAAGCTTTCTTT
-,TRBJ1-2,TRBD1,TRBV19,CASSWDRARNGYTF,TGTGCCAGTAGTTGGGACAGGGCAAGGAATGGCTACACCTTC
once,TRBJ1-2,-,TRBV10-3,CAISSGDSSNYGYTF,TGTGCCATCAGTTCGGGCGACAGCTCCAACTATGGCTACACCTTC
-,TRBJ1-1,-,TRBV6-5,CATNDNTEAFF,TGTGCCACCAACGATAACACTGAAGCTTTCTTT